The clone carrying this TCR beta chain came up a few times. Antigen specificity is unknown. TCRdb passed the 5' RACE reads through MiXCR, listing each CDR3 protein once. The sample contains some 78,000 distinct CDR3 sequences, roughly 4.7% of which appear only once. These data originate in a study of neurological immune-mediated disorders. Whole-study results and caveats: The most TCR clonal expansion was seen in HTLV-1-associated myelopathy, whereas the least was seen in multiple sclerosis, below the level in healthy controls.

Between the trimmed V and J ends, which lost 3 bases and 5 bases, there was a span of 18 bases. The germline CDR1 and CDR2 sequences are SGHTS and YDEGEE. The CDR3 is 15 residues long. This chain uses TRBV5-8 with TRBJ2-7, with a possible D match to TRBD2 (6 bases). This clonotype originated in a woman aged 25 to 45 with multiple sclerosis. Source material: PBMCs. This chain's CDR3 is CASSYSGYLPHEQYF. In DNA form, the CDR3 reads TGTGCCAGCAGCTATAGCGGCTACCTTCCCCACGAGCAGTACTTC.